This is a list of T cell receptor beta chains from one sample in a study of cytomegalovirus exposure and HLA in healthy donors. Assay used: immunoSEQ multiplex PCR; TCRdb lists only in-frame clones, some missing. Among 150,000 to 200,000 clones, approximately 84% were seen once, and the ten largest hold around 1.4%. The sequenced sample consisted of PBMCs. These receptors were obtained from a girl under 18 in good health and CMV-seropositive. CDR3s include the opening cysteine and the closing phenylalanine or tryptophan. Fields, in order: clone size, V gene, D gene, J gene, CDR3 protein, CDR3 DNA. A D gene is named only where the DNA matches it firmly. Rows give clone size only sometimes, using once, few, many, or a class for an expanded clone.

clone_size: NA
v_call: TRBV29-1
d_call: TRBD1
j_call: TRBJ2-3
cdr3_aa: CSVRQGEADTQYF
cdr3_nt: TGCAGCGTTAGACAGGGGGAGGCAGATACGCAGTATTTT

clone_size: NA
v_call: TRBV6-5
d_call: NA
j_call: TRBJ1-4
cdr3_aa: CASSPRAEGKLFF
cdr3_nt: TGTGCCAGCAGCCCCCGGGCAGAGGGAAAACTGTTTTTT

clone_size: NA
v_call: TRBV11-2
d_call: TRBD1
j_call: TRBJ2-7
cdr3_aa: CASSSISRPLRTGDYEQYF
cdr3_nt: TGTGCCAGCAGCTCTATCTCGCGACCACTTCGGACAGGAGACTACGAGCAGTACTTC

clone_size: NA
v_call: TRBV5-1
d_call: TRBD1
j_call: TRBJ1-2
cdr3_aa: CASSTLTGGGGYTF
cdr3_nt: TGCGCCAGCAGCACACTGACAGGGGGTGGTGGCTACACCTTC

clone_size: NA
v_call: TRBV19
d_call: NA
j_call: TRBJ2-1
cdr3_aa: CASSIVIGLFAYNEQFF
cdr3_nt: TGTGCCAGTAGTATAGTGATAGGACTCTTCGCCTACAATGAGCAGTTCTTC

clone_size: NA
v_call: TRBV6-5
d_call: TRBD2
j_call: TRBJ2-7
cdr3_aa: CASSPAGGKEQYF
cdr3_nt: TGTGCCAGCAGCCCAGCGGGAGGGAAAGAGCAGTACTTC

clone_size: NA
v_call: TRBV4-1
d_call: TRBD2
j_call: TRBJ2-1
cdr3_aa: CASSQGTGTSGIIRFF
cdr3_nt: TGCGCCAGCAGCCAAGGTACAGGGACTAGCGGGATTATTCGGTTCTTC

clone_size: few
v_call: TRBV19
d_call: TRBD1
j_call: TRBJ2-5
cdr3_aa: CASRTGEETQYF
cdr3_nt: TGTGCCAGTAGGACAGGGGAAGAGACCCAGTACTTC

clone_size: NA
v_call: TRBV5-6
d_call: NA
j_call: TRBJ1-2
cdr3_aa: CASTRGGAFGYTF
cdr3_nt: TGTGCCAGCACCCGGGGGGGGGCTTTCGGCTACACCTTC

clone_size: NA
v_call: TRBV9
d_call: NA
j_call: TRBJ2-1
cdr3_aa: CASSVDSSYNEQFF
cdr3_nt: TGTGCCAGCAGCGTAGACAGCTCCTACAATGAGCAGTTCTTC

clone_size: once
v_call: TRBV7-2
d_call: NA
j_call: TRBJ1-3
cdr3_aa: CASSLMGPASGNTIYF
cdr3_nt: TGTGCCAGCTCTCTTATGGGGCCAGCCTCTGGAAACACCATATATTTT

clone_size: NA
v_call: TRBV6-6
d_call: TRBD1
j_call: TRBJ2-7
cdr3_aa: CASWDRSYEQYF
cdr3_nt: TGTGCCAGCTGGGACAGATCCTACGAGCAGTACTTC

clone_size: NA
v_call: TRBV30
d_call: NA
j_call: TRBJ1-1
cdr3_aa: CAWSSATNTEAFF
cdr3_nt: TGTGCCTGGAGTTCCGCTACGAACACTGAAGCTTTCTTT

clone_size: NA
v_call: TRBV5-8
d_call: NA
j_call: TRBJ2-7
cdr3_aa: CASSANRYEQYF
cdr3_nt: TGTGCCAGCAGCGCAAACAGGTACGAGCAGTACTTC

clone_size: once
v_call: TRBV6-6
d_call: NA
j_call: TRBJ1-1
cdr3_aa: CASTYGGPGNTEAFF
cdr3_nt: TGTGCCAGCACCTACGGGGGGCCGGGGAACACTGAAGCCTTCTTT

clone_size: NA
v_call: TRBV4-1
d_call: TRBD2
j_call: TRBJ2-1
cdr3_aa: CASSQDLSGSFYEQFF
cdr3_nt: TGCGCCAGCAGCCAAGATCTCAGCGGGAGTTTCTATGAGCAGTTCTTC

clone_size: once
v_call: TRBV11-2
d_call: TRBD1
j_call: TRBJ2-1
cdr3_aa: CASSIRDSYNEQFF
cdr3_nt: TGTGCCAGCAGCATACGGGACAGTTACAATGAGCAGTTCTTC

clone_size: NA
v_call: TRBV4-1
d_call: TRBD2
j_call: TRBJ2-7
cdr3_aa: CASSQVTSGTYEQYF
cdr3_nt: TGCGCCAGCAGCCAAGTGACTAGCGGGACCTACGAGCAGTACTTC

clone_size: NA
v_call: TRBV9
d_call: NA
j_call: TRBJ2-1
cdr3_aa: CASSVVSGERSNEQFF
cdr3_nt: TGTGCCAGCAGCGTAGTTTCGGGGGAGAGGAGCAATGAGCAGTTCTTC

clone_size: NA
v_call: TRBV10-3
d_call: NA
j_call: TRBJ1-1
cdr3_aa: CAISENPSRGDTEAFF
cdr3_nt: TGTGCCATCAGTGAGAATCCGAGTCGGGGTGACACTGAAGCTTTCTTT

clone_size: NA
v_call: TRBV19
d_call: NA
j_call: TRBJ1-4
cdr3_aa: CASSIWGANEKLFF
cdr3_nt: TGTGCCAGTAGTATATGGGGGGCTAATGAAAAACTGTTTTTT

clone_size: NA
v_call: TRBV5-1
d_call: TRBD2
j_call: TRBJ2-3
cdr3_aa: CASSFLAGPTDTQYF
cdr3_nt: TGCGCCAGCAGCTTTCTAGCGGGGCCCACAGATACGCAGTATTTT

clone_size: once
v_call: TRBV5-4
d_call: TRBD1
j_call: TRBJ2-6
cdr3_aa: CASSRTGTGANVLTF
cdr3_nt: TGTGCCAGCAGCCGGACAGGGACCGGGGCCAACGTCCTGACTTTC

clone_size: NA
v_call: TRBV6-5
d_call: NA
j_call: TRBJ1-2
cdr3_aa: CASSSRVNYGYTF
cdr3_nt: TGTGCCAGCAGCTCCCGGGTTAACTATGGCTACACCTTC

clone_size: few
v_call: TRBV7-9
d_call: NA
j_call: TRBJ2-3
cdr3_aa: CASSPTFLNTQYF
cdr3_nt: TGTGCCAGCAGCCCCACATTCTTGAATACGCAGTATTTT

clone_size: NA
v_call: TRBV7-9
d_call: TRBD1
j_call: TRBJ1-1
cdr3_aa: CASSFRQGGTEAFF
cdr3_nt: TGTGCCAGCAGCTTTAGACAGGGTGGGACTGAAGCTTTCTTT

clone_size: NA
v_call: TRBV6-6
d_call: TRBD2
j_call: TRBJ2-1
cdr3_aa: CASSQTSGFYNEQFF
cdr3_nt: TGTGCCAGCAGCCAGACTAGCGGGTTCTACAATGAGCAGTTCTTC

clone_size: NA
v_call: TRBV7-9
d_call: NA
j_call: TRBJ2-4
cdr3_aa: CASSLGQGLAKNIQYF
cdr3_nt: TGTGCCAGCAGCTTAGGCCAGGGGCTAGCCAAAAACATTCAGTACTTC

clone_size: NA
v_call: TRBV11-2
d_call: TRBD1
j_call: TRBJ1-3
cdr3_aa: CASSRRQGATGNTIYF
cdr3_nt: TGTGCCAGCAGCCGTCGACAGGGGGCAACTGGAAACACCATATATTTT

clone_size: NA
v_call: TRBV5-1
d_call: NA
j_call: TRBJ2-1
cdr3_aa: CASSSRGVGNEQFF
cdr3_nt: TGCGCCAGCAGCTCTAGGGGCGTCGGTAATGAGCAGTTCTTC

clone_size: NA
v_call: TRBV2
d_call: NA
j_call: TRBJ2-4
cdr3_aa: CASSERSGRAKNIQYF
cdr3_nt: TGTGCCAGCAGTGAAAGGTCGGGGAGAGCCAAAAACATTCAGTACTTC

clone_size: NA
v_call: TRBV6-5
d_call: NA
j_call: TRBJ1-4
cdr3_aa: CASRVSGFNEKLFF
cdr3_nt: TGTGCCAGCAGGGTATCAGGTTTCAATGAAAAACTGTTTTTT

clone_size: NA
v_call: TRBV5-8
d_call: NA
j_call: TRBJ1-2
cdr3_aa: CASSSQGISYTF
cdr3_nt: TGTGCCAGCAGCTCACAGGGTATCAGCTACACCTTC

clone_size: NA
v_call: TRBV25-1
d_call: TRBD1
j_call: TRBJ1-5
cdr3_aa: CASSKGQGRRPQHF
cdr3_nt: TGTGCCAGCAGTAAGGGACAGGGTCGACGGCCCCAGCATTTT

clone_size: NA
v_call: TRBV9
d_call: NA
j_call: TRBJ2-1
cdr3_aa: CASSVTSGGSSYNEQFF
cdr3_nt: TGTGCCAGCAGCGTAACTTCTGGGGGGAGCTCCTACAATGAGCAGTTCTTC

clone_size: NA
v_call: TRBV11-2
d_call: TRBD1
j_call: TRBJ2-7
cdr3_aa: CASRSDRSYEQYF
cdr3_nt: TGTGCCAGCAGATCGGACAGGAGCTACGAGCAGTACTTC

clone_size: NA
v_call: TRBV7-9
d_call: TRBD1
j_call: TRBJ1-2
cdr3_aa: CASSLFPGQEYGYTF
cdr3_nt: TGTGCCAGCAGCTTATTCCCGGGACAGGAGTATGGCTACACCTTC

clone_size: NA
v_call: TRBV27
d_call: TRBD2
j_call: TRBJ2-3
cdr3_aa: CASSFETSGSTDTQYF
cdr3_nt: TGTGCCAGCAGTTTCGAGACTAGCGGGAGCACAGATACGCAGTATTTT

clone_size: few
v_call: TRBV10-3
d_call: TRBD2
j_call: TRBJ2-1
cdr3_aa: CAISERLAGANEQFF
cdr3_nt: TGTGCCATCAGTGAGAGGCTAGCGGGAGCTAATGAGCAGTTCTTC

clone_size: NA
v_call: TRBV27
d_call: NA
j_call: TRBJ1-2
cdr3_aa: CASSLYGVRGYTF
cdr3_nt: TGTGCCAGCAGTTTATACGGGGTGAGAGGCTACACCTTC

clone_size: NA
v_call: TRBV7-2
d_call: TRBD2
j_call: TRBJ2-1
cdr3_aa: CASSSGGRRWNEQFF
cdr3_nt: TGTGCCAGCAGCTCGGGGGGTAGGAGGTGGAATGAGCAGTTCTTC

clone_size: NA
v_call: TRBV5-1
d_call: NA
j_call: TRBJ2-1
cdr3_aa: CASSGLAGSYNEQFF
cdr3_nt: TGCGCCAGCAGCGGCCTCGCGGGTTCCTACAATGAGCAGTTCTTC

clone_size: NA
v_call: TRBV5-1
d_call: NA
j_call: TRBJ1-3
cdr3_aa: CASSLGSSGNTIYF
cdr3_nt: TGCGCCAGCAGTTTAGGGAGCTCTGGAAACACCATATATTTT

clone_size: once
v_call: TRBV5-1
d_call: TRBD2
j_call: TRBJ2-7
cdr3_aa: CASSDETSSYEQYF
cdr3_nt: TGCGCCAGCAGCGACGAGACTAGCAGCTACGAGCAGTACTTC